These T cell receptor beta chains were read from a single sample in a study of T cell repertoires in cytomegalovirus infection. TCRdb re-called the reads with MiXCR, one entry per CDR3 protein. Among around 750,000 distinct CDR3 sequences, over 25% were seen once, and the ten largest hold around 12%. The antigens these receptors bind are not known. Source: cultured CD8+ T cells from PBMCs, taken from culture after CMV antigen stimulation. The receptors here all came from a human donor in good health (CMV status not recorded). Some clones in this sample may be carry-over from other donors' samples. Each CDR3 is given with its conserved first and last residue. A D gene is named only where the DNA matches it firmly. Part of the rows lack a size; the others show once, few, many or a class for expanded clones.

clone size: few; V gene: TRBV12-3/TRBV12-4; D gene: TRBD1; J gene: TRBJ1-5; CDR3 DNA: TGTGCCAGCAGTTTTATGGACAGGGACGCTCAGCCCCAGCATTTT; CDR3 protein: CASSFMDRDAQPQHF
clone size: NA; V gene: TRBV9; D gene: NA; J gene: TRBJ2-1; CDR3 DNA: TGTGCCAGCAGCGTCTTTGGGGAGAACTCCTACAATGAGCAGTTCTTC; CDR3 protein: CASSVFGENSYNEQFF
clone size: many; V gene: TRBV7-2; D gene: NA; J gene: TRBJ2-7; CDR3 DNA: TGTGCCAGCAGCCCCCCGGACAGAGACTACGAGCAGTACTTC; CDR3 protein: CASSPPDRDYEQYF
clone size: NA; V gene: TRBV18; D gene: NA; J gene: TRBJ2-1; CDR3 DNA: TGTGCCAGCTCCCTCGGAACTAGGGGCTCCTACAATGAGCAGTTCTTC; CDR3 protein: CASSLGTRGSYNEQFF
clone size: few; V gene: TRBV11-3; D gene: NA; J gene: TRBJ1-5; CDR3 DNA: TGTGCCAGCAGCTTGGCCCCCAGGGCTAGCAATCAGCCCCAGCATTTT; CDR3 protein: CASSLAPRASNQPQHF
clone size: few; V gene: TRBV6-5; D gene: NA; J gene: TRBJ1-2; CDR3 DNA: TGTGCCAGCAGTTATGGGACGGTCTATGGCTACACCTTC; CDR3 protein: CASSYGTVYGYTF
clone size: few; V gene: TRBV7-8; D gene: NA; J gene: TRBJ2-2; CDR3 DNA: TGTGCCAGCAGCTCCCCCCGGGGGCCGTTAGCCGGGGAGCTGTTTTTT; CDR3 protein: CASSSPRGPLAGELFF
clone size: NA; V gene: TRBV29-1; D gene: NA; J gene: TRBJ2-1; CDR3 DNA: TGCAGCGTTGATACTCCGGACAGATCTAACAATGAGCAGTTCTTC; CDR3 protein: CSVDTPDRSNNEQFF
clone size: NA; V gene: TRBV13; D gene: NA; J gene: TRBJ1-1; CDR3 DNA: TGCGCCAGCAGCTTGGGTAAGGGGAGGAACACTGAAGCTTTCTTT; CDR3 protein: CASSLGKGRNTEAFF
clone size: NA; V gene: TRBV12-3/TRBV12-4; D gene: NA; J gene: TRBJ1-2; CDR3 DNA: TGTGCCAGCAGCCACTCCGGGACGTTCGGTTATGGCTACACCTTC; CDR3 protein: CASSHSGTFGYGYTF
clone size: NA; V gene: TRBV6-1; D gene: NA; J gene: TRBJ2-7; CDR3 DNA: TGTGCCAGCAGTGATGTCCCACTCGACATTTACGAGCAGTACTTC; CDR3 protein: CASSDVPLDIYEQYF
clone size: NA; V gene: TRBV4-1; D gene: TRBD2; J gene: TRBJ2-7; CDR3 DNA: TGCGCCAGCAGCCATGCCCTTGGGCGGGGGGGCCTCACCTACGAGCAGTACTTC; CDR3 protein: CASSHALGRGGLTYEQYF
clone size: NA; V gene: TRBV24-1; D gene: TRBD1; J gene: TRBJ2-5; CDR3 DNA: TGTGCCACCAGTAACAGGGGAAGTAGGGAGACCCAGTACTTC; CDR3 protein: CATSNRGSRETQYF
clone size: NA; V gene: TRBV27; D gene: NA; J gene: TRBJ1-6; CDR3 DNA: TGTGCCAGCAGTTTATCGAGCCCAGGGAGGAATTCACCCCTCCACTTT; CDR3 protein: CASSLSSPGRNSPLHF
clone size: NA; V gene: TRBV7-9; D gene: NA; J gene: TRBJ2-3; CDR3 DNA: TGTGCCAACAGCTTACTGGGGGCCCCACCAGCCACAGATACGCAGTATTTT; CDR3 protein: CANSLLGAPPATDTQYF
clone size: few; V gene: TRBV6-2/TRBV6-3; D gene: NA; J gene: TRBJ2-2; CDR3 DNA: TGTGCCAGCAGTTCCCCGGACACCGGGGAGCTGTTTTTT; CDR3 protein: CASSSPDTGELFF
clone size: NA; V gene: TRBV9; D gene: TRBD1; J gene: TRBJ1-1; CDR3 DNA: TGTGCCAGCAGCGTAGAAGCAGGGGGCTACACTGAAGCTTTCTTT; CDR3 protein: CASSVEAGGYTEAFF
clone size: many; V gene: TRBV7-2; D gene: TRBD2; J gene: TRBJ2-1; CDR3 DNA: TGTGCCAGCAGCTTAAGGACTAGCGGGGCCTCCTACAATGAGCAGTTCTTC; CDR3 protein: CASSLRTSGASYNEQFF
clone size: many; V gene: TRBV12-3/TRBV12-4; D gene: NA; J gene: TRBJ2-3; CDR3 DNA: TGTGCCAGCAGTTTCGAGGGGACAGATACGCAGTATTTT; CDR3 protein: CASSFEGTDTQYF
clone size: few; V gene: TRBV20-1; D gene: NA; J gene: TRBJ1-5; CDR3 DNA: TGCAGTGCTAGAGACAGGGTGGGCAATCAGCCCCAGCATTTT; CDR3 protein: CSARDRVGNQPQHF
clone size: NA; V gene: TRBV27; D gene: NA; J gene: TRBJ1-4; CDR3 DNA: TGTGCCAGCAGTTCATTAGGGAATGAAAAACTGTTTTTT; CDR3 protein: CASSSLGNEKLFF
clone size: few; V gene: TRBV28; D gene: NA; J gene: TRBJ2-5; CDR3 DNA: TGTGCCAGCAGTTTCCCCTCGGAGGGCCCAGGGGAGACCCAGTACTTC; CDR3 protein: CASSFPSEGPGETQYF
clone size: few; V gene: TRBV7-9; D gene: TRBD1; J gene: TRBJ2-1; CDR3 DNA: TGTGCCAGCAGCCAAACACAGGGGGGCGTATACAATGAGCAGTTCTTC; CDR3 protein: CASSQTQGGVYNEQFF
clone size: NA; V gene: TRBV10-1; D gene: NA; J gene: TRBJ2-1; CDR3 DNA: TGCGCCAGCAGTGGATGGGGCACAGCATATGAGCAGTTCTTC; CDR3 protein: CASSGWGTAYEQFF
clone size: few; V gene: TRBV4-3; D gene: NA; J gene: TRBJ2-1; CDR3 DNA: TGCGCCAGCAGCCAAGACTATCGGACCGGCGATGAGCAGTTCTTC; CDR3 protein: CASSQDYRTGDEQFF
clone size: NA; V gene: TRBV9; D gene: TRBD2; J gene: TRBJ2-1; CDR3 DNA: TGTGCCAGCAGCTTCCCGGGAGGAGCGGGGGCCCATGAGCAGTTCTTC; CDR3 protein: CASSFPGGAGAHEQFF
clone size: NA; V gene: TRBV11-1; D gene: TRBD1; J gene: TRBJ2-5; CDR3 DNA: TGTGCCAGCAGCGACGGATGCAGGGGGCAAGAGACCCAGTACTTC; CDR3 protein: CASSDGCRGQETQYF
clone size: NA; V gene: TRBV20-1; D gene: TRBD1; J gene: TRBJ1-2; CDR3 DNA: TGCAGTCCGTACCGGGGACAGGAGTTTTTTAACTATGGCTACACCTTC; CDR3 protein: CSPYRGQEFFNYGYTF
clone size: NA; V gene: TRBV19; D gene: NA; J gene: TRBJ2-5; CDR3 DNA: TGTGCCAGTAGTGGCCGGGACTCCCTCCAAGAGACCCAGTACTTC; CDR3 protein: CASSGRDSLQETQYF
clone size: few; V gene: TRBV5-8; D gene: NA; J gene: TRBJ1-1; CDR3 DNA: TGTGCCAGCAGCCCGAGGGGCCTGGTCTCTGAAGCTTTCTTT; CDR3 protein: CASSPRGLVSEAFF
clone size: NA; V gene: TRBV19; D gene: NA; J gene: TRBJ1-1; CDR3 DNA: TGTGCCAGTCGTCCTGGGTGGACTGAAGCTTTCTTT; CDR3 protein: CASRPGWTEAFF
clone size: many; V gene: TRBV6-2/TRBV6-3; D gene: TRBD1; J gene: TRBJ2-3; CDR3 DNA: TGTGCCAGCACGCCAGGGGGAATCACAGATACGCAGTATTTT; CDR3 protein: CASTPGGITDTQYF
clone size: NA; V gene: TRBV19; D gene: NA; J gene: TRBJ1-1; CDR3 DNA: TGTGCCAGTACATGGGGGATAAACACTGAAGCTTTCTTT; CDR3 protein: CASTWGINTEAFF
clone size: few; V gene: TRBV6-5; D gene: NA; J gene: TRBJ2-7; CDR3 DNA: TGTGCCAGCGGGGACGGGGCGTCCTACGAGCAGTACTTC; CDR3 protein: CASGDGASYEQYF
clone size: NA; V gene: TRBV7-9; D gene: NA; J gene: TRBJ2-3; CDR3 DNA: TGTGCCAGCAGCTTAAGAATAGATACGCAGTATTTT; CDR3 protein: CASSLRIDTQYF
clone size: NA; V gene: TRBV9; D gene: NA; J gene: TRBJ1-6; CDR3 DNA: TGTGCCAGCAGCGAGGAATCTTACTATAATTCACCCCTCCACTTT; CDR3 protein: CASSEESYYNSPLHF
clone size: few; V gene: TRBV2; D gene: NA; J gene: TRBJ2-7; CDR3 DNA: TGTGCCAGCAGTGATATAGGTGGCCCAACCTACGAGCAGTACTTC; CDR3 protein: CASSDIGGPTYEQYF
clone size: NA; V gene: TRBV2; D gene: TRBD2; J gene: TRBJ2-1; CDR3 DNA: TGTGCCAGCAGTGAAAGGGGCGGGGGCTCCTACAATGAGCAGTTCTTC; CDR3 protein: CASSERGGGSYNEQFF
clone size: few; V gene: TRBV19; D gene: TRBD1; J gene: TRBJ1-1; CDR3 DNA: TGTGCCAGTAGTATTCCGGGACAGGGGCACACTGAAGCTTTCTTT; CDR3 protein: CASSIPGQGHTEAFF
clone size: NA; V gene: TRBV20-1; D gene: NA; J gene: TRBJ1-2; CDR3 DNA: TGCAGTGCTACCCGGAGTGGAGACTATGGCTACACCTTC; CDR3 protein: CSATRSGDYGYTF
clone size: few; V gene: TRBV12-5; D gene: NA; J gene: TRBJ1-2; CDR3 DNA: TGTGCTAGTGGTGTTGGCCCAGGGTATGGCTACACCTTC; CDR3 protein: CASGVGPGYGYTF
clone size: NA; V gene: TRBV7-8; D gene: NA; J gene: TRBJ2-1; CDR3 DNA: TGTGCCAGCAGCTTAGTGGGACGAAGGTCCTACAATGAGCAGTTCTTC; CDR3 protein: CASSLVGRRSYNEQFF
clone size: many; V gene: TRBV7-8; D gene: NA; J gene: TRBJ2-2; CDR3 DNA: TGTGCCAGCAGCTTTCGGAAATACGACACCGGGGAGCTGTTTTTT; CDR3 protein: CASSFRKYDTGELFF
clone size: few; V gene: TRBV15; D gene: NA; J gene: TRBJ1-6; CDR3 DNA: TGTGCCACCAGCAGAGTGGGGGGAATGGCTAAGATCTATAATTCACCCCTCCACTTT; CDR3 protein: CATSRVGGMAKIYNSPLHF
clone size: few; V gene: TRBV19; D gene: NA; J gene: TRBJ1-3; CDR3 DNA: TGTGCCAGTAGTATAGCAGGGTCAAGAGGAAACACCATATATTTT; CDR3 protein: CASSIAGSRGNTIYF
clone size: many; V gene: TRBV6-1; D gene: NA; J gene: TRBJ1-2; CDR3 DNA: TGTGCCAGCAGACTAGACAGAAAGGCCTATGGCTACACCTTC; CDR3 protein: CASRLDRKAYGYTF
clone size: many; V gene: TRBV7-6; D gene: NA; J gene: TRBJ2-4; CDR3 DNA: TGTGCCAGCAGTCTTAGGTCCGAGGCCAAAAACATTCAGTACTTC; CDR3 protein: CASSLRSEAKNIQYF
clone size: few; V gene: TRBV12-5; D gene: NA; J gene: TRBJ2-5; CDR3 DNA: TGTGCTAGTGGTTTCATGGAAGAGACCCAGTACTTC; CDR3 protein: CASGFMEETQYF
clone size: NA; V gene: TRBV2; D gene: TRBD1; J gene: TRBJ1-2; CDR3 DNA: TGTGCCAGCAGTGATGCCCGGACAGGGGAAGGCTACACCTTC; CDR3 protein: CASSDARTGEGYTF
clone size: few; V gene: TRBV29-1; D gene: NA; J gene: TRBJ1-2; CDR3 DNA: TGCAGCGTTGAAGTAGGTCACCACAACCCCAACGATGGCTACACCTTC; CDR3 protein: CSVEVGHHNPNDGYTF
clone size: NA; V gene: TRBV28; D gene: NA; J gene: TRBJ2-1; CDR3 DNA: TGTGTCAGCAGTACCCAGGACTACCCGTCCTACAATGAGCAGTTCTTC; CDR3 protein: CVSSTQDYPSYNEQFF
clone size: many; V gene: TRBV27; D gene: TRBD1; J gene: TRBJ2-7; CDR3 DNA: TGTGCCAGCAGTCCGGGACAGGGTTTTTACGAGCAGTACTTC; CDR3 protein: CASSPGQGFYEQYF
clone size: few; V gene: TRBV20-1; D gene: TRBD1; J gene: TRBJ1-1; CDR3 DNA: TGCAGTGCTAGGGGGGACAGGGAATTCACTGAAGCTTTCTTT; CDR3 protein: CSARGDREFTEAFF
clone size: few; V gene: TRBV29-1; D gene: TRBD1; J gene: TRBJ1-1; CDR3 DNA: TGCAGCGTTGAAGATCTGGAGACAGGGGATACTGAAGCTTTCTTT; CDR3 protein: CSVEDLETGDTEAFF
clone size: NA; V gene: TRBV6-2/TRBV6-3; D gene: TRBD1; J gene: TRBJ1-2; CDR3 DNA: TGTGCCAGCAGTTACTGGGGGACAGTCTTCAACTATGGCTACACCTTC; CDR3 protein: CASSYWGTVFNYGYTF
clone size: few; V gene: TRBV7-8; D gene: NA; J gene: TRBJ1-1; CDR3 DNA: TGTGCCAGCACAAACCGGGAAAGGTTTGAAGCTTTCTTT; CDR3 protein: CASTNRERFEAFF
clone size: NA; V gene: TRBV3-1; D gene: TRBD2; J gene: TRBJ2-3; CDR3 DNA: TGTGCCAGCAGCCTTTTAGCGGGGGGGGGCGGTGGAACAGATACGCAGTATTTT; CDR3 protein: CASSLLAGGGGGTDTQYF
clone size: NA; V gene: TRBV29-1; D gene: NA; J gene: TRBJ1-1; CDR3 DNA: TGCAGCGTTGCGGCACAGAACACTGAAGCTTTCTTT; CDR3 protein: CSVAAQNTEAFF
clone size: few; V gene: TRBV10-3; D gene: TRBD1; J gene: TRBJ2-7; CDR3 DNA: TGTGCCATCAGTGACCCTGGGGGGACAGGGGGTGAAAACGAGCAGTACTTC; CDR3 protein: CAISDPGGTGGENEQYF
clone size: NA; V gene: TRBV7-2; D gene: NA; J gene: TRBJ2-5; CDR3 DNA: TGTGCCAGCAGCAAGAGGGGGGTTGGGGAGACCCAGTACTTC; CDR3 protein: CASSKRGVGETQYF